Below are 18 T cell receptor beta chains sequenced from a single sample in a study of blood T cell repertoires in COVID-19 (TCRdb year 2020). The library was obtained by the immunoSEQ multiplex PCR assay. What TCRdb holds here is the immuneACCESS table cut down to in-frame rearrangements. Part of the clones is not present; checked against another copy, under half of the missing clones reflect an unresolved V gene, and the others are unexplained. The table for this sample lists roughly 280,000 clones; over 75% of them were counted only once. The leading ten clones occupy 2.4% of the sample. The sequenced material came from PBMCs or T cells enriched from blood (not recorded which). These receptor sequences come from a woman aged 18-29 years who had recovered from COVID-19.

On this clone: Distinct nucleotide sequences in the sample also encode this CDR3. V and J are TRBV24-1 and TRBJ2-1; D may be TRBD1 (5 bases). V was pared by 3 bases and J by 4 bases, with 9 bases between. Germline V CDR1 and CDR2: KGHDR, SFDVKD. CDR3 length: 14 residues. DNA for the CDR3: TGTGCCACCAGTGATGGAGACAGTTACAATGAGCAGTTCTTC. Translated, it gives CATSDGDSYNEQFF.

The genes are TRBV7-9 and TRBJ1-2, with D hard to call. Trimming took off 2 bases at V and 4 bases at J, with 17 bases between the two ends. Germline V lookup: CDR1 SEHNR, CDR2 FQNEAQ (reference sequence). This CDR3 is built from 16 residues. As DNA, the CDR3 is TGTGCCAGCAGCTTAAAAGAAGCTCGCCTTGGCTATGGCTACACCTTC. This gives the protein CASSLKEARLGYGYTF.

The chain is built from TRBV19 and TRBJ2-1; 10 bases are a match to TRBD2. V gave up 6 bases and J gave up 2 bases; unmatched junction bases: 10. There are 17 residues in the CDR3. Germline V gene lookup returns CDR1 LNHDA and CDR2 SQIVND (reference sequence). This CDR3 reads CASRRRPSGGTYNEQFF. Here the CDR3 DNA reads TGTGCCAGTAGGAGAAGACCTAGCGGGGGAACCTACAATGAGCAGTTCTTC.

This clone came up a few times. The chain combines TRBV20-1 with TRBJ2-3; 10 bases agree with TRBD2. J was trimmed by 4 bases and V by 5 bases; bases with no gene match: 6. This CDR3 comprises 14 residues. Germline V gene data show CDR1 as DFQATT and CDR2 as SNEGSKA (reference sequence). CDR3 sequence reads: CSAGGAGGADTQYF. The CDR3 DNA sequence: TGCAGTGCTGGTGGAGCGGGGGGGGCAGATACGCAGTATTTT.

This clone was recorded once. This chain links TRBV19 with TRBJ2-1; 7 bases are shared with TRBD2. V dropped 3 bases and J dropped 4; count of bases not matched to a gene: 9. The CDR3 is 16 amino acids. Per germline, CDR1 LNHDA and CDR2 SQIVND (reference sequence). CDR3 loop: CASSIGRGGLYNEQFF. For the CDR3, the DNA is TGTGCCAGTAGTATTGGCCGGGGAGGGTTATACAATGAGCAGTTCTTC.

This rearrangement joins TRBV3-1 (or the pseudogene TRBV3-2) to TRBJ2-3; 10 bases match TRBD2. The germline V gene has CDR1 LGHDT and CDR2 YNNKEL (reference sequence). The ends lost 0 bases at V and 1 base at J; junction bases unmatched: 7. This CDR3 is built from 18 residues. The CDR3 loop is CASSQEVPSGGRTDTQYF. The CDR3 DNA is TGTGCCAGCAGCCAAGAGGTTCCTAGCGGGGGACGCACAGATACGCAGTATTTT.

This sequence joins TRBV5-1 and TRBJ2-7, with D hard to call. V lost 0 bases to trimming and J lost 2 bases, with 9 bases between them. The germline V gene has CDR1 SGHRS and CDR2 YFSETQ. This CDR3 is built from 14 residues. CDR3 in amino acids: CASSLEEAAYEQYF. Written as DNA, the CDR3 is TGCGCCAGCAGCTTGGAAGAGGCGGCCTACGAGCAGTACTTC. Looking up the rest from reference TRBV5-1 and TRBJ2-7 gives the full variable domain: KAGVTQTPRYLIKTRGQQVTLSCSPISGHRSVSWYQQTPGQGLQFLFEYFSETQRNKGNFPGRFSGRQFSNSRSEMNVSTLELGDSALYLCASSLEEAAYEQYFGPGTRLTVT.

The chain uses TRBV19 and TRBJ2-6; the match to TRBD2 covers 14 bases. The CDR3 loop spans 16 amino acids. The germline CDR1 and CDR2 sequences are LNHDA and SQIVND (reference sequence). With 9 bases clipped from V and 2 bases from J, the junction kept 3 bases outside the gene matches. The chain's CDR3 is CASQTSGGAGANVLTF. The CDR3 DNA reads TGTGCCAGCCAGACTAGCGGGGGGGCTGGGGCCAACGTCCTGACTTTC.

This rearrangement joins TRBV6-5 to TRBJ2-7; TRBD2 might be the D (5 bases). The V end lost 6 bases, the J end lost 3 bases, and 18 bases lay between the germline ends. Looked up from germline, CDR1 is MNHEY and CDR2 is SVGAGI. The CDR3 sequence is 15 residues long. The CDR3 sequence is CASSEKSGVYYEQYF. CDR3 nucleotide sequence: TGTGCCAGCAGCGAGAAGAGCGGAGTCTACTACGAGCAGTACTTC.

The chain employs TRBV7-9 and TRBJ1-1; D is possibly TRBD1 (5 bases). Between the trimmed V and J ends, which lost 1 base and 10 bases, there was a span of 16 bases. This CDR3 has 14 residues. CDR1 is SEHNR and CDR2 is FQNEAQ in the germline V gene (reference sequence). The CDR3 bases are TGTGCCAGCAGCTTAGAAGACAGTGCTGTGGGAGCTTTCTTT. Its translation is CASSLEDSAVGAFF.

This clone has a handful of counts. The chain couples TRBV5-6 to TRBJ2-3; D gene unclear. V was trimmed by 0 bases and J by 5 bases, leaving 13 bases between them. In germline, CDR1 is SGHDT, CDR2 YYEEEE. The CDR3 runs 15 residues. CDR3 sequence (DNA): TGTGCCAGCAGCTTGGGTCCGTCTCTAGGAGATACGCAGTATTTT. Its translation: CASSLGPSLGDTQYF.

V usage is TRBV12-3 or TRBV12-4 and J usage is TRBJ1-2; 10 bases agree with TRBD1. Germline trimming cut 5 bases from V and 7 bases from J; bases unmatched to any gene: 4. This CDR3 has 13 residues. The CDR3 nucleotides are TGTGCCAGCAGTCGGGACAGGGGTCGTGGCTACACCTTC. This translates into CASSRDRGRGYTF.

The rearrangement joins TRBV20-1 to TRBJ2-3; weak D call: TRBD2 (5 bases). The germline CDR1 and CDR2 sequences are DFQATT and SNEGSKA (reference sequence). Deletions cut 3 bases from V and 1 base from J, with 14 bases between. This CDR3 has 15 amino acids. The CDR3 DNA reads as TGCAGTGCTAGTCGCCGAGGGTTCGGCACAGATACGCAGTATTTT. Translated: CSASRRGFGTDTQYF.

The V call is TRBV24-1, the J call TRBJ2-3; the match to TRBD1 covers 9 bases. Germline lookup yields CDR1 KGHDR and CDR2 SFDVKD. V was clipped by 3 bases and J by 11 bases; unmatched bases: 17. The CDR3 runs to 17 residues. The CDR3 reads CATSDSKVVQGAIGQYF. The CDR3 nucleotides read TGTGCCACCAGTGATAGTAAAGTGGTACAGGGGGCAATAGGGCAGTATTTT.

The chain carries TRBV28 and TRBJ1-5, with D unclear. The CDR3 length is 12 residues. CDR1 is MDHEN, CDR2 SYDVKM, per germline. V was shortened by 4 bases and J by 7 bases, with 8 bases between the two germline ends. CDR3 nucleotides: TGTGCCAGCAGTTCCCCAGCGCAGCCCCAGCATTTT. Protein: CASSSPAQPQHF.

This chain joins TRBV7-2 and TRBJ2-5; 9 bases map to TRBD1. V trimming: 3 bases; J trimming: 1 base; junction bases outside the gene matches: 3. This CDR3 contains 15 residues. CDR1 and CDR2 (germline): SGHTA, FQGNSA. CDR3 in DNA: TGTGCCAGCAGCTTTTACAGGGGGCCCCAAGAGACCCAGTACTTC. It is translated as CASSFYRGPQETQYF. Drawing the rest from reference TRBV7-2 and TRBJ2-5, the complete variable domain is GAGVSQSPSNKVTEKGKDVELRCDPISGHTALYWYRQSLGQGLEFLIYFQGNSAPDKSGLPSDRFSAERTGGSVSTLTIQRTQQEDSAVYLCASSFYRGPQETQYFGPGTRLLVL.

The table lists this clone with a count of one. The genes are TRBV5-1 and TRBJ2-5, with TRBD2 matching 11 bases. The CDR3 loop spans 17 amino acids. V shed 0 bases and J 0 bases; nucleotides not matched to a gene: 4. Germline V lookup: CDR1 SGHRS, CDR2 YFSETQ. CDR3 sequence (DNA): TGCGCCAGCAGCTTGGAACTAGCGGGGGTAGACCAAGAGACCCAGTACTTC. Its protein is CASSLELAGVDQETQYF.

This chain links TRBV11-2 with TRBJ2-1; 10 bases are shared with TRBD1. Germline lookup yields CDR1 SGHAT and CDR2 FQNNGV. V trimming: 4 bases; J trimming: 6 bases; junction bases outside the gene matches: 6. The CDR3 contains 15 residues. The CDR3 DNA reads TGTGCCAGCAGCTATATCCGGGACAGGGGCAATGAGCAGTTCTTC. Its protein product is CASSYIRDRGNEQFF.